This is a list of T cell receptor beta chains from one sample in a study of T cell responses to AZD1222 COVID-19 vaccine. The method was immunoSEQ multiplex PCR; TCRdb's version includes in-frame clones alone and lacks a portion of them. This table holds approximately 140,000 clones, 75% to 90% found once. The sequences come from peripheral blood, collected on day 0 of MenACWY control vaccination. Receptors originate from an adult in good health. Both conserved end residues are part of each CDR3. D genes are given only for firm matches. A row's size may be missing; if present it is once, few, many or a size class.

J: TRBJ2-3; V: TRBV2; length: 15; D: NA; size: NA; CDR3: CASNRQDLVTDTQYF; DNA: TGTGCCAGCAATAGACAAGACCTTGTTACAGATACGCAGTATTTT
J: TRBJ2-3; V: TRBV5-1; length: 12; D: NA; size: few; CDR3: CASSGSADTQYF; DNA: TGCGCCAGCAGCGGATCAGCAGATACGCAGTATTTT
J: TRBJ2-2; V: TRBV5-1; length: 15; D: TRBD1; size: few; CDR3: CASRQTGGDTGELFF; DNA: TGCGCCAGCAGGCAGACAGGGGGTGACACCGGGGAGCTGTTTTTT
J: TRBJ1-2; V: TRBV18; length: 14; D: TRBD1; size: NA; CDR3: CASSPATGESGYTF; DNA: TGTGCCAGCTCACCGGCGACAGGGGAGAGTGGCTACACCTTC
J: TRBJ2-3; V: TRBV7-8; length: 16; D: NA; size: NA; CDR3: CASSLVGALSTDTQYF; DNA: TGTGCCAGCAGCTTAGTAGGGGCGCTCAGCACAGATACGCAGTATTTT
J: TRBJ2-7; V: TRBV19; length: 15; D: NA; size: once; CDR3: CASSIRGGSSYEQYF; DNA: TGTGCCAGTAGTATCCGAGGTGGGAGCTCCTACGAGCAGTACTTC
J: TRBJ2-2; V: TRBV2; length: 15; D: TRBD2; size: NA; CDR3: CASSQYSGANGRLFF; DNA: TGTGCCAGCAGTCAATATAGCGGGGCAAATGGTCGGCTGTTTTTT
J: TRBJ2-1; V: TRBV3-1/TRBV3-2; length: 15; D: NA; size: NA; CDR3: CASSRVALPYNEQFF; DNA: TGTGCCAGCAGCCGCGTGGCGCTTCCCTACAATGAGCAGTTCTTC
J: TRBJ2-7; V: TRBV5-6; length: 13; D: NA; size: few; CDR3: CASSSDSSYEQYF; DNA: TGTGCCAGCAGCTCGGACAGCTCCTACGAGCAGTACTTC
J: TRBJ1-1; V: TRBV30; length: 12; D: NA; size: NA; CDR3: CAWKQLNTEAFF; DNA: TGTGCCTGGAAACAGCTGAACACTGAAGCTTTCTTT
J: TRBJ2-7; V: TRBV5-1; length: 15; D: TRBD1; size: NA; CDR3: CASSFGTGGSYEQYF; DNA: TGCGCCAGCAGCTTTGGGACAGGGGGCTCCTACGAGCAGTACTTC
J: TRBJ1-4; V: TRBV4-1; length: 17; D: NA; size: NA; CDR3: CASSQGFQGWANEKLFF; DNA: TGCGCCAGCAGCCAAGGGTTCCAGGGTTGGGCTAATGAAAAACTGTTTTTT
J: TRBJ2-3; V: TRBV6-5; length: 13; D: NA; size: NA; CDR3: CASSPDGRDTQYF; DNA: TGTGCCAGCTCTCCGGACGGTAGAGATACGCAGTATTTT
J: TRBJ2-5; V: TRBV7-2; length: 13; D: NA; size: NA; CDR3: CASSLGAGETQYF; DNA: TGTGCCAGCAGCTTAGGGGCCGGAGAGACCCAGTACTTC
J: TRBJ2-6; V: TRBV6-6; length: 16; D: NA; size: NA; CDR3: CASGTADRSGANVLTF; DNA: TGTGCCAGCGGCACCGCCGACCGCTCTGGGGCCAACGTCCTGACTTTC
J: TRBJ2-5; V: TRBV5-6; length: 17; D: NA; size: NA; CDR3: CASSFDSRSPNQETQYF; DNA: TGTGCCAGCAGCTTTGATAGCCGTAGCCCAAACCAAGAGACCCAGTACTTC
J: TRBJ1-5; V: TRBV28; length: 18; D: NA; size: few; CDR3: CASKTLSLEGTFRQPQHF; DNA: TGTGCCAGCAAAACCTTAAGCCTCGAGGGAACCTTCAGGCAGCCCCAGCATTTT
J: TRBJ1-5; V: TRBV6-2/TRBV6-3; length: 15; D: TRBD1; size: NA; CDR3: CASSYPRQGGQPQHF; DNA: TGTGCCAGCAGTTACCCCAGACAGGGGGGTCAGCCCCAGCATTTT
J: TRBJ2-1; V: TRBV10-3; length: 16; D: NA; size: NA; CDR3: CAISVWERGSYNEQFF; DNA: TGTGCCATCAGTGTATGGGAACGGGGCAGTTACAATGAGCAGTTCTTC
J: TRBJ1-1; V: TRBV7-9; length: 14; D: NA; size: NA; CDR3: CASSHDSSPTEAFF; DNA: TGTGCCAGCAGCCACGATTCTTCCCCCACTGAAGCTTTCTTT
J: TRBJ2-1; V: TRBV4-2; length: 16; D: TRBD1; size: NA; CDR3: CASSQDWDREYNEQFF; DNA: TGTGCCAGCAGCCAAGATTGGGACAGGGAATACAATGAGCAGTTCTTC
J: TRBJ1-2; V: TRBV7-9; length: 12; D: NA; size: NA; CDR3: CASREGNYGYTF; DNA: TGTGCCAGCAGGGAGGGAAACTATGGCTACACCTTC
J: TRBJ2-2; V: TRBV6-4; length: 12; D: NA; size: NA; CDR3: CASSDESGELFF; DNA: TGTGCCAGCAGTGACGAGAGTGGGGAGCTGTTTTTT
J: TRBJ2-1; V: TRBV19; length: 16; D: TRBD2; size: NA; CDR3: CASSTPQRGAYNEQFF; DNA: TGTGCCAGTAGTACACCTCAGCGGGGGGCCTACAATGAGCAGTTCTTC
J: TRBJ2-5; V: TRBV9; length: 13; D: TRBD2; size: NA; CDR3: CASSWTSEGTQYF; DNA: TGTGCCAGCAGCTGGACTAGCGAGGGGACCCAGTACTTC
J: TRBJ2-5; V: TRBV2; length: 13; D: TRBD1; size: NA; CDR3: CASRATGYETQYF; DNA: TGTGCCAGCAGGGCGACAGGGTATGAGACCCAGTACTTC